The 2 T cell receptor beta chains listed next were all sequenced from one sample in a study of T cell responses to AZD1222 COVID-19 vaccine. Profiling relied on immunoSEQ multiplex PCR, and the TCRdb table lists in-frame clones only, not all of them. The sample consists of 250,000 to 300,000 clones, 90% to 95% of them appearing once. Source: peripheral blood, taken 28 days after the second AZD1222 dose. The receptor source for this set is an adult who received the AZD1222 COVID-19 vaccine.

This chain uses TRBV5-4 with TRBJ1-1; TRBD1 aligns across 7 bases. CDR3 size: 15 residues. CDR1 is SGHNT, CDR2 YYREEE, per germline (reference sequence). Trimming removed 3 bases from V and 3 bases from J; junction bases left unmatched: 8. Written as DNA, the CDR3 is TGTGCCAGCAGCTCAGGGGGATCTAAAGACACTGAAGCTTTCTTT. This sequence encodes CASSSGGSKDTEAFF.

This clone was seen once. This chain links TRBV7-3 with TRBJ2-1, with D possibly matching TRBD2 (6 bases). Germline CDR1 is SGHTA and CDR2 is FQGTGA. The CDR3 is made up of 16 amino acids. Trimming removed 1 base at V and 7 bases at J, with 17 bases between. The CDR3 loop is CASSLSSGPNGNEQFF. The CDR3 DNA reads TGTGCCAGCAGCTTAAGTAGCGGCCCTAATGGGAATGAGCAGTTCTTC.